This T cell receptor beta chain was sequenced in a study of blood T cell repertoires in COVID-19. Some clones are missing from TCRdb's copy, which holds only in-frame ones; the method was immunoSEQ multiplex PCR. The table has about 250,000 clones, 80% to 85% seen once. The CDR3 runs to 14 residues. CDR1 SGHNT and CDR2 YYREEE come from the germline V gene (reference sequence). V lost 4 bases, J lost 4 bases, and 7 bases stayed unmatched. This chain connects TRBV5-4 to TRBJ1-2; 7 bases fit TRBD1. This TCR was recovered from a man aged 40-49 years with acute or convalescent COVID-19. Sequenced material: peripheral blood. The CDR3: CASSPRDSFYGYTF. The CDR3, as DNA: TGTGCCAGCAGCCCCAGGGACAGCTTCTATGGCTACACCTTC.